These T cell receptor beta chains were read from a single sample in a study of T cell repertoires in cytomegalovirus infection. TCRdb itself ran the reads through MiXCR, one entry per CDR3 protein. The data hold 100,000 to 150,000 distinct CDR3 sequences, with roughly a third observed a single time. No antigen has been identified for these receptors. This specimen was CD8+ T cells from cultured PBMCs, taken from culture after CMV antigen stimulation. These receptors all stem from a human donor in good health (CMV status not recorded). Some clones in this sample may be carry-over from other donors' samples. Each CDR3 is given with its conserved first and last residue. The D gene is left open where the match is weak. Clone size, where shown, is once, few, many, or a class for clones that have expanded.

cdr3_aa | cdr3_nt | j_call | d_call | v_call | clone_size
CASSPSGQDYEQYF | TGTGCCAGCAGCCCATCAGGCCAGGACTACGAGCAGTACTTC | TRBJ2-7 | - | TRBV7-2 | -
CASSPNTGWTEAFF | TGTGCCAGCAGCCCAAATACAGGTTGGACTGAAGCTTTCTTT | TRBJ1-1 | - | TRBV2 | -
CASSLTDARVEHTEAFF | TGTGCCAGCAGCCTTACCGACGCGAGGGTTGAACACACTGAAGCTTTCTTT | TRBJ1-1 | - | TRBV6-2/TRBV6-3 | few
CASSQDDFQETQYF | TGTGCCAGCAGCCAAGATGACTTCCAAGAGACCCAGTACTTC | TRBJ2-5 | - | TRBV3-1 | -
CASSPGGTNGGELFF | TGTGCCAGCAGCCCCGGGGGGACAAACGGCGGGGAGCTGTTTTTT | TRBJ2-2 | - | TRBV7-2 | few
CASRDFPRTDTQYF | TGTGCCAGCAGGGACTTTCCACGCACAGATACGCAGTATTTT | TRBJ2-3 | - | TRBV6-5 | few
CASSLATGPPYEQYF | TGTGCCAGCAGCTTAGCGACTGGACCGCCCTACGAGCAGTACTTC | TRBJ2-7 | - | TRBV7-8 | many
CASSLDIKTTGSPLHF | TGTGCCAGCAGCTTAGATATAAAGACCACGGGATCACCCCTCCACTTT | TRBJ1-6 | - | TRBV7-6 | many
CSVEIGTGALYGYTF | TGCAGCGTAGAGATAGGGACAGGCGCCCTGTATGGCTACACCTTC | TRBJ1-2 | TRBD1 | TRBV29-1 | few
CASSLQGANEQFF | TGTGCCAGCAGTTTACAAGGCGCCAATGAGCAGTTCTTC | TRBJ2-1 | - | TRBV6-5 | few
CASSEVQGLDTEAFF | TGCGCCAGCAGTGAAGTACAGGGGCTTGACACTGAAGCTTTCTTT | TRBJ1-1 | TRBD1 | TRBV10-2 | -
CSARVRPTIYEQYF | TGCAGTGCTAGAGTTAGGCCTACAATCTACGAGCAGTACTTC | TRBJ2-7 | - | TRBV20-1 | -
CASSYLRGAESNTEAFF | TGTGCCAGCAGTTACCTCCGTGGGGCGGAATCGAACACTGAAGCTTTCTTT | TRBJ1-1 | - | TRBV6-6 | -
CASRPPTATNEKLFF | TGTGCCAGCAGACCACCGACAGCAACTAATGAAAAACTGTTTTTT | TRBJ1-4 | - | TRBV28 | -
CASSPQPGPDTQYF | TGTGCCAGCAGCCCCCAACCCGGTCCAGATACGCAGTATTTT | TRBJ2-3 | - | TRBV7-6 | few
CASSLARVLPSSYEQYF | TGTGCCAGCAGCTTAGCGCGGGTCCTCCCGAGCTCCTACGAGCAGTACTTC | TRBJ2-7 | - | TRBV7-8 | many
CASSLPRRGARGETQYF | TGTGCCAGCAGCTTACCCCGGCGGGGGGCTCGGGGGGAGACCCAGTACTTC | TRBJ2-5 | TRBD2 | TRBV7-9 | -
CASSMGQGYYGYTF | TGTGCCAGCAGCATGGGACAGGGGTACTATGGCTACACCTTC | TRBJ1-2 | TRBD1 | TRBV7-2 | -
CASSFQGVLSTDTQYF | TGTGCCAGCAGTTTTCAGGGAGTACTAAGCACAGATACGCAGTATTTT | TRBJ2-3 | - | TRBV6-5 | few
CASSRGRNTGELFF | TGTGCCAGCAGCAGGGGGCGGAACACCGGGGAGCTGTTTTTT | TRBJ2-2 | TRBD1 | TRBV11-2 | -
CASSPRTDSYEQYF | TGTGCCAGCAGTCCCAGGACAGACTCCTACGAGCAGTACTTC | TRBJ2-7 | - | TRBV6-6 | -
CASSGVRQSTDTQYF | TGTGCCAGCAGTGGAGTGAGACAGAGCACAGATACGCAGTATTTT | TRBJ2-3 | - | TRBV2 | many
CASSFVFGGKEQYF | TGTGCCAGCAGTTTTGTATTCGGAGGGAAAGAGCAGTACTTC | TRBJ2-7 | - | TRBV12-3/TRBV12-4 | -
CSASRFGAGEAPATNEQFF | TGCAGTGCTAGCCGTTTTGGGGCGGGGGAGGCCCCTGCTACTAATGAGCAGTTCTTC | TRBJ2-1 | TRBD2 | TRBV20-1 | many
CASSQSSGVTDTQYF | TGCGCCAGCAGCCAATCTAGCGGGGTAACAGATACGCAGTATTTT | TRBJ2-3 | TRBD2 | TRBV4-1 | -
CASSERRVAGGKPTDTQYF | TGCGCCAGCAGTGAGAGGAGAGTAGCGGGGGGTAAACCCACAGATACGCAGTATTTT | TRBJ2-3 | TRBD2 | TRBV10-2 | many